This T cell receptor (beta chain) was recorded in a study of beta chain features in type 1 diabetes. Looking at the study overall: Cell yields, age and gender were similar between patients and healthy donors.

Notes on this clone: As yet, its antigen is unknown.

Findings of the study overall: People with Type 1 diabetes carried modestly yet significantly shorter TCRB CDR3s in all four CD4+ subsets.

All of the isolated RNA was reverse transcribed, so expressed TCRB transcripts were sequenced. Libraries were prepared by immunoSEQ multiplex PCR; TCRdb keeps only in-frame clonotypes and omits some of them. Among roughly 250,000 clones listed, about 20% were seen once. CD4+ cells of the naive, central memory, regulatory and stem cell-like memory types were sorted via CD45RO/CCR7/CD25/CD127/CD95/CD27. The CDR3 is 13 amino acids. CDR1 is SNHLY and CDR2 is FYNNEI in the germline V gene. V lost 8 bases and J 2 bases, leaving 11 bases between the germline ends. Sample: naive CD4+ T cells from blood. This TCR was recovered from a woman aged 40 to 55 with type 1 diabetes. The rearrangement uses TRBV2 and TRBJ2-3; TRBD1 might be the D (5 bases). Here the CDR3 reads CASEDTTTDTQYF. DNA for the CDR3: TGTGCCAGCGAGGACACCACCACAGATACGCAGTATTTT.